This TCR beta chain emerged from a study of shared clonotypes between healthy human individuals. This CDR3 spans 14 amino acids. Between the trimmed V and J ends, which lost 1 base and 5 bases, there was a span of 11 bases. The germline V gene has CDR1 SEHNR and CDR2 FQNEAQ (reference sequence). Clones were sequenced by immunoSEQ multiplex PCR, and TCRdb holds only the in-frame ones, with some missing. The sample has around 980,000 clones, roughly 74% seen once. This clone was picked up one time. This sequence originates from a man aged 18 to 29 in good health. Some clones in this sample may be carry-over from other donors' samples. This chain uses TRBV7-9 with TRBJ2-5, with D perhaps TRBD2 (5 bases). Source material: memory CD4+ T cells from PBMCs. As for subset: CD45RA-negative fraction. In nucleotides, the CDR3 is TGTGCCAGCAGCTTAGGGGCAGGCGGGGAGACCCAGTACTTC. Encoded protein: CASSLGAGGETQYF. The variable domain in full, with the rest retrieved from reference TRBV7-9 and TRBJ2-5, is DTGVSQNPRHKITKRGQNVTFRCDPISEHNRLYWYRQTLGQGPEFLTYFQNEAQLEKSRLLSDRFSAERPKGSFSTLEIQRTEQGDSAMYLCASSLGAGGETQYFGPGTRLLVL.